This T cell receptor beta chain was sequenced during a study of blood T cell repertoires in COVID-19. Overall study context: Material from acute and convalescent COVID-19 was sourced from the United States, Italy and Spain. Sample material is recorded as cDNA or gDNA derived from T cells, B-cell-depleted T cells, or PBMCs.

Seattle enrolled patients during active infection and tracked them longitudinally. The protocol was immunoSEQ multiplex PCR, while the TCRdb copy is restricted to in-frame clones and leaves out a portion. Of a few hundred thousand clones in the sample, over 75% were seen once. The germline V and J ends were trimmed by 2 bases and 6 bases, with 16 bases remaining between them. The CDR3 totals 14 residues. Germline V CDR1 and CDR2: GTSNPN, SVGIG (reference sequence). This chain connects TRBV30 to TRBJ1-1; TRBD1 is a possible D gene (6 bases). Sequencing used peripheral blood. The clonotype was recovered from a human donor with COVID-19, enrolled during active disease. The donor label of this sample is uncertain. This CDR3 is CAWSLTGSYSEAFF. The CDR3 coding sequence is TGTGCCTGGAGTTTAACAGGGTCGTATTCTGAAGCTTTCTTT.